This is a list of T cell receptor beta chains from one sample in a study of T-cell memory formation after mild COVID-19. One entry per CDR3 protein, called by TCRdb with MiXCR from the 5' RACE reads. The table has approximately 350,000 distinct CDR3 sequences, over 25% seen once. The sample taken for sequencing was PBMCs or a T cell subset sorted from them (not recorded which). These receptors all stem from an adult woman who had mild COVID-19 (a few samples of this study predate the infection). Cell type and time point are not known. The CDR3 runs from the conserved cysteine through the conserved F or W. The D gene is left open where the match is weak. Clone size, where shown, is once, few, many, or a class for clones that have expanded.

CDR3nt	CDR3aa	v_gene	abundance	d_gene	j_gene
TGCAGTGCTAGAGATCTTTTGAGAGGGATGAGCACCGGGGAGCTGTTTTTT	CSARDLLRGMSTGELFF	TRBV20-1	.	.	TRBJ2-2
TGTGCCAGCAGCTTAGACTTGCGCCTCACAGATACGCAGTATTTT	CASSLDLRLTDTQYF	TRBV7-2	many	.	TRBJ2-3
TGTGCCAGCAGTTGGACAGGAGGCACCGGGGAGCTGTTTTTT	CASSWTGGTGELFF	TRBV12-3/TRBV12-4	.	TRBD1	TRBJ2-2
TGTGCCAGCACCAAAATGGAACGGGCCGGGGAGCTGTTTTTT	CASTKMERAGELFF	TRBV5-6	.	.	TRBJ2-2
TGTGCCAGCAGTTCCCCAGGGACAGGTAACTACGAGCAGTACTTC	CASSSPGTGNYEQYF	TRBV12-3/TRBV12-4	once	TRBD1	TRBJ2-7
TGCAGTGCTAGATCCGCGCAGGGGGCGGCGGAGACCCAGTACTTC	CSARSAQGAAETQYF	TRBV20-1	.	TRBD1	TRBJ2-5
TGTGCCAGCAGCTCGTACCTAGGGCAAGAGACCCAGTACTTC	CASSSYLGQETQYF	TRBV7-2	.	.	TRBJ2-5
TGTGCCAGCAGCAACCGACTAGCGGGGGGTGGCTACGAGCAGTACTTC	CASSNRLAGGGYEQYF	TRBV13	.	TRBD2	TRBJ2-7
TGTGCCAGCAGCCACGGGGTCTTCGATTTGGAAGCTTTCTTT	CASSHGVFDLEAFF	TRBV11-3	.	.	TRBJ1-1
TGTGCCAGCAGTTACACCCGGAGAGAGCAGTTCTTC	CASSYTRREQFF	TRBV6-2/TRBV6-3	.	.	TRBJ2-1
TGTGCCAGCACTCAGCCGTCAATTCGGAACACTGAAGCTTTCTTT	CASTQPSIRNTEAFF	TRBV6-2/TRBV6-3	.	.	TRBJ1-1
TGCACCAGCAGCCAAGTGGAGGAACTCTCCTACGAGCAGTACTTC	CTSSQVEELSYEQYF	TRBV1	.	.	TRBJ2-7
TGTGCCAGCAGCACCCGAGGGGGGGTCAAAAACATTCAGTACTTC	CASSTRGGVKNIQYF	TRBV7-2	few	.	TRBJ2-4
TGCAGTGCTAGAGATAGGACAGGGTCCATCAATGAGCAGTTCTTC	CSARDRTGSINEQFF	TRBV20-1	.	TRBD1	TRBJ2-1